This T cell receptor beta chain was sequenced during a study of blood T cell repertoires in COVID-19. This clone showed up just a few times. Authors' data handling: Amplification of reference gene primers provided the estimated nucleated cell counts. Libraries were prepared by immunoSEQ multiplex PCR; TCRdb keeps only in-frame clonotypes and omits some of them. Clone size and V and J calls were adopted from that table, with D and trimming inferred from the DNA. Seen here are about 480,000 clones, roughly 91% observed once, and the top ten hold around 4.5%. The TCR was taken from a woman aged 25 to 39 with acute or convalescent COVID-19. Material for sequencing was peripheral blood.

The CDR3: CATSRDRGSRYGYTF. As DNA, the CDR3 is TGTGCCACCAGCAGAGATCGGGGGTCTAGGTATGGCTACACCTTC. V is TRBV15 and J is TRBJ1-2, with D perhaps matching TRBD1 (5 bases). The V end was cut by 0 bases, the J end by 5 bases, with 13 bases between. The CDR3 sequence is 15 residues long. The V gene's germline CDR1 is LNHNV and CDR2 YYDKDF (reference sequence).